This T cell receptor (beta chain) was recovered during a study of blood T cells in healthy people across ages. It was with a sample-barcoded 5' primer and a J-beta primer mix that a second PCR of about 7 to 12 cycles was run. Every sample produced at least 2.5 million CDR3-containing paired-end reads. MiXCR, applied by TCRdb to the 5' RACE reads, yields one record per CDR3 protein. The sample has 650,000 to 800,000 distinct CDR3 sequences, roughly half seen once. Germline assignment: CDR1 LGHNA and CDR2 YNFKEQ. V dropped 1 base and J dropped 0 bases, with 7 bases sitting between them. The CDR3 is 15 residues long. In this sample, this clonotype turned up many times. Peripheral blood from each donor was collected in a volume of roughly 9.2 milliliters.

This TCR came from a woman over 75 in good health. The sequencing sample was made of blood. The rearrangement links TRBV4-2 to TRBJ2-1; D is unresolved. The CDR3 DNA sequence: TGTGCCAGCAGCCAAGTTACGGACTCCTACAATGAGCAGTTCTTC. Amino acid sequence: CASSQVTDSYNEQFF.